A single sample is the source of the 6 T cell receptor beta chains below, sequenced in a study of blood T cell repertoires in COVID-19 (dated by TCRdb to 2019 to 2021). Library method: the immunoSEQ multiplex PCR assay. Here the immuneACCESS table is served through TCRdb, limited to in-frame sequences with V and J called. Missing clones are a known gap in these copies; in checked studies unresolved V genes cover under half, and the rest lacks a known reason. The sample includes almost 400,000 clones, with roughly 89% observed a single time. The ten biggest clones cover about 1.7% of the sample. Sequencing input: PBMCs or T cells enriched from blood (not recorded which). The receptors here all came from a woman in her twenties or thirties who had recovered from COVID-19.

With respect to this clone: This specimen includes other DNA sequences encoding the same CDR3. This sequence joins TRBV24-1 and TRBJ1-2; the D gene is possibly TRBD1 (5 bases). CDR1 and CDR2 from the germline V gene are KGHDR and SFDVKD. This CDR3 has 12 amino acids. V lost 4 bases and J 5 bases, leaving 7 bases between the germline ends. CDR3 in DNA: TGTGCCACCAGTGACCCAGGGTATGGCTACACCTTC. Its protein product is CATSDPGYGYTF.

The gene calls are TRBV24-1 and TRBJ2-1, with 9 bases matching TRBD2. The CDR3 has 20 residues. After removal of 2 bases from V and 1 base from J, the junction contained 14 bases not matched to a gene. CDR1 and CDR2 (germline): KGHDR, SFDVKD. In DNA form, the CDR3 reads TGTGCCACCAGTGATTCCCGCTCCAGGGGGAGCGGGAGGTCCTACAATGAGCAGTTCTTC. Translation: CATSDSRSRGSGRSYNEQFF.

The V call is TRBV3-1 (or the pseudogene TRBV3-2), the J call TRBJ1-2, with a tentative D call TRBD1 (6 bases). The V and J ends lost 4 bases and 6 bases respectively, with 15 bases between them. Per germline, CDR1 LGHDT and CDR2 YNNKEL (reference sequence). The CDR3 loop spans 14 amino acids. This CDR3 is CASSPPQGSDGYTF. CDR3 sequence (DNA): TGTGCCAGCAGCCCGCCACAGGGATCGGATGGCTACACCTTC.

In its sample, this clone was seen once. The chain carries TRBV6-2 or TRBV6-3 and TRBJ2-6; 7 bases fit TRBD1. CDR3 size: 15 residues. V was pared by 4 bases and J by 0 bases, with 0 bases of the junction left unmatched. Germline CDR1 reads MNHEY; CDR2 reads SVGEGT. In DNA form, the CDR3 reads TGTGCCAGCAGTTGGGACAGCTCTGGGGCCAACGTCCTGACTTTC. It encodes CASSWDSSGANVLTF.

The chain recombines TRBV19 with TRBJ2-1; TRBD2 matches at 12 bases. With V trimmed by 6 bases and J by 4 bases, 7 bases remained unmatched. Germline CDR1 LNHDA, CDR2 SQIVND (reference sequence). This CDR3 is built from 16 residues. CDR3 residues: CASRRLAGAGYNEQFF. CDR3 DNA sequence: TGTGCCAGTAGGCGACTAGCGGGAGCCGGTTACAATGAGCAGTTCTTC.

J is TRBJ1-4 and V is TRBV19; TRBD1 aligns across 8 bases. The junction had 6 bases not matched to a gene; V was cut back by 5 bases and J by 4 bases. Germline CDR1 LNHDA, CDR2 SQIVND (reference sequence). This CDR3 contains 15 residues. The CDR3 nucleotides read TGTGCCAGTAGTCTACGGACAGGGATTAATGAAAAACTGTTTTTT. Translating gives CASSLRTGINEKLFF.